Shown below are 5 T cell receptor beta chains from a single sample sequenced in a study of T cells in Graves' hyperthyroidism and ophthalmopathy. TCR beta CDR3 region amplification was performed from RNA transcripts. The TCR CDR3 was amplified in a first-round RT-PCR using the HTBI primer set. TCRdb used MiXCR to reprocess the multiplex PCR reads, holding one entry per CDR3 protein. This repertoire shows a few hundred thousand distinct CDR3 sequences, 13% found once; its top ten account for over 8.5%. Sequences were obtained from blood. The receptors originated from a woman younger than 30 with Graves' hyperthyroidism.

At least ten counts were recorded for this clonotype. The CDR3 DNA reads as TGTGCCAGCAGTGAGGGCGGCTATGGCTACACCTTC. This encodes CASSEGGYGYTF. The chain employs TRBV2 and TRBJ1-2; D not resolved. Germline CDR1 is SNHLY and CDR2 is FYNNEI. This CDR3 is built from 12 residues. V lost 3 bases and J 4 bases, leaving 6 bases between the germline ends.

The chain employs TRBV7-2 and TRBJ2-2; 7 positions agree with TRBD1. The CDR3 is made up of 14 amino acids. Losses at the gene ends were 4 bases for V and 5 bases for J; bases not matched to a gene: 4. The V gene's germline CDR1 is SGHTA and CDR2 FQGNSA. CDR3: CASSSTGSTGELFF. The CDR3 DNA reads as TGTGCCAGCAGCTCGACAGGGTCAACCGGGGAGCTGTTTTTT. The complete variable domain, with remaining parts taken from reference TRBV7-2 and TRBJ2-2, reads GAGVSQSPSNKVTEKGKDVELRCDPISGHTALYWYRQSLGQGLEFLIYFQGNSAPDKSGLPSDRFSAERTGGSVSTLTIQRTQQEDSAVYLCASSSTGSTGELFFGEGSRLTVL.

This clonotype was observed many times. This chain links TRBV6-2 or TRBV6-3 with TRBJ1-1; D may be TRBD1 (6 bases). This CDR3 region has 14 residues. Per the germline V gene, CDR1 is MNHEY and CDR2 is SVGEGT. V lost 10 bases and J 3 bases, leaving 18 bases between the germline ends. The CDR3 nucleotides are TGTGCCACCGCGTGGGTAGGGGGTTACACTGAAGCTTTCTTT. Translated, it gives CATAWVGGYTEAFF.

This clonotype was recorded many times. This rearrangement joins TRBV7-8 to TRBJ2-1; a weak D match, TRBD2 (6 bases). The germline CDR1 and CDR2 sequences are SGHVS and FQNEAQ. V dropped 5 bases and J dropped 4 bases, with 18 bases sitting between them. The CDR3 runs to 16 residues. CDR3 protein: CASSLGPGRQYNEQFF. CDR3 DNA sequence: TGTGCCAGCAGCCTGGGCCCCGGGAGACAATACAATGAGCAGTTCTTC.

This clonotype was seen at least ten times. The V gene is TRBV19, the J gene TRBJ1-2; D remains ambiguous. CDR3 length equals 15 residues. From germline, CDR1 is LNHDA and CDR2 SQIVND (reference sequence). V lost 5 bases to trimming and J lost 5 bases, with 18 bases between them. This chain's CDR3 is CASSGVPGSSYGYTF. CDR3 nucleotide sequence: TGTGCCAGTAGTGGCGTCCCCGGATCGAGTTATGGCTACACCTTC.